The entry below describes one T cell receptor beta chain. This sample stems from a study of shared clonotypes between healthy human individuals. Trimming shortened V by 7 bases and J by 6 bases, and 20 bases separated the two germline ends. The CDR3 runs to 15 residues. CDR1 is MNHEY and CDR2 is SMNVEV in the germline V gene (reference sequence). The study ran the assay at deep level. Data came from immunoSEQ multiplex PCR; TCRdb stores just in-frame clones and leaves some out. The profile shows about 2.4 million clones, approximately 93% of them singletons. The study separated CD4+ cells into CD45RA+ naive and CD45RA-negative memory subsets.

This receptor was taken from a man between 18 and 29 years old in good health. Some clones in this sample may be carry-over from other donors' samples. Source material: naive CD4+ T cells from PBMCs. The sample's subset: CD45RA+ positively selected. The chain is built from TRBV27 and TRBJ2-3, with D perhaps matching TRBD2 (6 bases). CDR3 DNA sequence: TGTGCCAGCACCTACCCGGGACCCCGGGGGGATACGCAGTATTTT. The encoded protein is CASTYPGPRGDTQYF.